The sequence of this T cell receptor beta chain was determined in a study of cytomegalovirus exposure and HLA in healthy donors. Germline CDR1 is SGHVS and CDR2 is FQNEAQ. The CDR3 extends over 16 amino acids. The V gene lost 0 bases and the J gene lost 1 base, with 10 bases spanning the gap. Regarding this clone: Its antigen is as yet unknown.

The PCR contained 60 Vbeta and 13 Jbeta primers. Assay: immunoSEQ multiplex PCR; the TCRdb copy retains only in-frame clones and omits some. The sample records 120,000 or so clones, 70% to 80% being singletons. Findings and limits, study-wide: Despite most TCR sequences being rare, some public TCRs occurred in many donors.

The V gene is TRBV7-8, the J gene TRBJ1-5, with D unresolved. Input material: PBMCs. The TCR was taken from a man aged 40-49 years in good health and CMV-seropositive. CDR3 in amino acids: CASSLASRSSNQPQHF. CDR3 nucleotides: TGTGCCAGCAGCTTAGCGAGCAGGTCAAGCAATCAGCCCCAGCATTTT. The full variable domain, its missing parts supplied by reference TRBV7-8 and TRBJ1-5, is GAGVSQSPRYKVAKRGQDVALRCDPISGHVSLFWYQQALGQGPEFLTYFQNEAQLDKSGLPSDRFFAERPEGSVSTLKIQRTQQEDSAVYLCASSLASRSSNQPQHFGDGTRLSIL.